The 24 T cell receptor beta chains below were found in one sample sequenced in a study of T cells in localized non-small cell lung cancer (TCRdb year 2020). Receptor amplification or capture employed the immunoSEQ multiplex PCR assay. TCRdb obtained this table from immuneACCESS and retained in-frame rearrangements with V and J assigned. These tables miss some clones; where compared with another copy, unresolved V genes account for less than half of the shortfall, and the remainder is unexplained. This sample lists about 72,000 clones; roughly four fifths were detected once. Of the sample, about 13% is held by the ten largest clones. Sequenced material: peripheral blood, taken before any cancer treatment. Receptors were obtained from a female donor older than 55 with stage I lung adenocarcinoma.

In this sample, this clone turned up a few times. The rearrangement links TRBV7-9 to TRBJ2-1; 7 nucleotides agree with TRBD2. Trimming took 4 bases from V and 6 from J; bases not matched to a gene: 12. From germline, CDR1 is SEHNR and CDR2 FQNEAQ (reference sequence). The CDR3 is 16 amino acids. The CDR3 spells CASSSQRTSWVNEQFF. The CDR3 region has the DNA TGTGCCAGCAGCTCACAAAGGACTAGTTGGGTCAATGAGCAGTTCTTC.

CDR3 in DNA: TGTGCCACCTGGACAGACTACAATGAGCAGTTCTTC. Protein: CATWTDYNEQFF. This sequence joins TRBV6-5 and TRBJ2-1; a weak D match, TRBD1 (6 bases). The CDR3 is 12 residues long. Germline V gene lookup returns CDR1 MNHEY and CDR2 SVGAGI. The germline V and J ends were trimmed by 10 bases and 3 bases, with 10 bases remaining between them.

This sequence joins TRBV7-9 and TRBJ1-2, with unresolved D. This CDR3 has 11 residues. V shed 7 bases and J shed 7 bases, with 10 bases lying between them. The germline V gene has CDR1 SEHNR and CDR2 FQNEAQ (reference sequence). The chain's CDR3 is CASTLTGGYTF. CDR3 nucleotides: TGTGCCAGCACCCTGACGGGTGGCTACACCTTC. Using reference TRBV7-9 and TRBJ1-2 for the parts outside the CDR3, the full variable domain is DTGVSQNPRHKITKRGQNVTFRCDPISEHNRLYWYRQTLGQGPEFLTYFQNEAQLEKSRLLSDRFSAERPKGSFSTLEIQRTEQGDSAMYLCASTLTGGYTFGSGTRLTVV.

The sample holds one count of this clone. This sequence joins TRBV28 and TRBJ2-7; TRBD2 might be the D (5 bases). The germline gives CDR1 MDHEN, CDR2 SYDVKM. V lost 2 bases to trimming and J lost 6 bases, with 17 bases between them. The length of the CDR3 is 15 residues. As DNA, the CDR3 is TGTGCCAGCAGTTTAGGTCTGGACCCCCGGGGCGAGCAGTACTTC. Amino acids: CASSLGLDPRGEQYF.

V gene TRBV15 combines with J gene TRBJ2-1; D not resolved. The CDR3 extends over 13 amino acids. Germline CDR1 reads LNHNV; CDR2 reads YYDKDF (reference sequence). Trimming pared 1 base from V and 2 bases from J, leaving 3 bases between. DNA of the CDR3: TGTGCCACCAGCAGAGGAACCTACAATGAGCAGTTCTTC. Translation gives CATSRGTYNEQFF. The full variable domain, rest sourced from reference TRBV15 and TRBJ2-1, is DAMVIQNPRYQVTQFGKPVTLSCSQTLNHNVMYWYQQKSSQAPKLLFHYYDKDFNNEADTPDNFQSRRPNTSFCFLDIRSPGLGDTAMYLCATSRGTYNEQFFGPGTRLTVL.

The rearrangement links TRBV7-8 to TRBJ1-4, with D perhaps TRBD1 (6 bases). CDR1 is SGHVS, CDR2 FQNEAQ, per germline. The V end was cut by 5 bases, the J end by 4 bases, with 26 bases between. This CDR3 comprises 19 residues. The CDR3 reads CASSTPLRGTRASNEKLFF. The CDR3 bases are TGTGCCAGCAGCACTCCCCTCAGGGGCACCAGGGCTAGTAATGAAAAACTGTTTTTT.

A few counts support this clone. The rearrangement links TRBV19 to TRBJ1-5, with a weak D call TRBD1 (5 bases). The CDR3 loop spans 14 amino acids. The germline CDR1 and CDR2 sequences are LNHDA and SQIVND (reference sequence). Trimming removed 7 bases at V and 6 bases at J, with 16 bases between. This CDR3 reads CASTYTGVAQPQHF. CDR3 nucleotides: TGTGCCAGTACCTATACGGGGGTCGCTCAGCCCCAGCATTTT.

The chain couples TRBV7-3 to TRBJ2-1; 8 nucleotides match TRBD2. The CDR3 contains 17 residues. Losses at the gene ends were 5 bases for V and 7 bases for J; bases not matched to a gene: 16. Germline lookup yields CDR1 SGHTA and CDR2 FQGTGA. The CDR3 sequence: CASSPIELAARGNEQFF. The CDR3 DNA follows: TGTGCCAGCAGCCCAATCGAACTAGCGGCTAGGGGGAATGAGCAGTTCTTC.

The CDR3 nucleotides read TGTGCCTGGATAGTCAGGGGCCTGGGAGATACGCAGTATTTT. Translating gives CAWIVRGLGDTQYF. V is TRBV30 and J is TRBJ2-3; perhaps TRBD1 as D (6 bases). Germline-derived CDR1 and CDR2 are GTSNPN and SVGIG (reference sequence). V lost 4 bases and J 5 bases, leaving 16 bases between the germline ends. The CDR3 has 14 amino acids.

CDR3 residues: CASSEEASSSYEQYF. CDR3 in DNA: TGTGCCAGCAGTGAAGAAGCATCCAGCTCCTACGAGCAGTACTTC. V gene TRBV6-1 combines with J gene TRBJ2-7; D is unclear. CDR1 is MNHNS, CDR2 SASEGT, per germline. CDR3 length equals 15 residues. V lost 1 base and J lost 0, with 10 bases in between.

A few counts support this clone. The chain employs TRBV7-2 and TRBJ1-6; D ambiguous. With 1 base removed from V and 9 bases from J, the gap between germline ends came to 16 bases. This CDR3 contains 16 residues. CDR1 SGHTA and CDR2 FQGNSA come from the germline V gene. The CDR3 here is CASSLVSEAGSSPLHF. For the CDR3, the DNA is TGTGCCAGCAGCTTAGTCTCGGAGGCGGGGAGTTCACCCCTCCACTTT.

In DNA, the CDR3 is TGTGCCAGCTCACCGAGGGATCTCAATGAAAAACTGTTTTTT. Translating gives CASSPRDLNEKLFF. The chain is built from TRBV18 and TRBJ1-4; D is uncertain. CDR1 is KGHSH and CDR2 is LQKENI in the germline V gene. The CDR3 totals 14 residues. The V end was cut by 3 bases, the J end by 5 bases, with 10 bases between.

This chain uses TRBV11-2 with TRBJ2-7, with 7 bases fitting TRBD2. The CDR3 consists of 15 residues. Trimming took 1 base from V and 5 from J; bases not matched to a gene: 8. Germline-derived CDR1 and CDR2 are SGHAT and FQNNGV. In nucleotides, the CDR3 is TGTGCCAGCAGCTTAGTACGGGGGGAGGGACACGAGCAGTACTTC. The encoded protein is CASSLVRGEGHEQYF.

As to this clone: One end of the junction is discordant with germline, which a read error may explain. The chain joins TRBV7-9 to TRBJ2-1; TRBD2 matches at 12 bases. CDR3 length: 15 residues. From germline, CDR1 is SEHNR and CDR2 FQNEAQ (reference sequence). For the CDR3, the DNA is TGTGCCAGCAGCCCGAGGACTAGCGGGGCTGGGGAGCATTTCTTC. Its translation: CASSPRTSGAGEHFF.

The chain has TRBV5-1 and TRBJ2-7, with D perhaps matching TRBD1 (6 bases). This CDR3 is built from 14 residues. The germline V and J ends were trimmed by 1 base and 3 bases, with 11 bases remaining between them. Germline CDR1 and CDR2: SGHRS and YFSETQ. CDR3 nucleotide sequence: TGCGCCAGCAGCTTGACCCGACAGGACTACGAGCAGTACTTC. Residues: CASSLTRQDYEQYF.

For the CDR3, the DNA is TGTGCCAGCTCACCAAACAGTGAGAACACTGAAGCTTTCTTT. It encodes CASSPNSENTEAFF. V and J are TRBV18 and TRBJ1-1; unclear D gene. The V end was cut by 2 bases, the J end by 1 base, with 8 bases between. The V gene's germline CDR1 is KGHSH and CDR2 LQKENI. The CDR3 is 14 residues long.

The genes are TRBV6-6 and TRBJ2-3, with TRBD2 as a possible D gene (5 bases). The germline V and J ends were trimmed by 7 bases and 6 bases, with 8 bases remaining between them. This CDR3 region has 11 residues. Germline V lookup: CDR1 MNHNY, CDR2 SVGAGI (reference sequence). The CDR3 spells CASTSGDTQYF. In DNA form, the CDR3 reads TGTGCCAGCACCAGCGGCGATACGCAGTATTTT.

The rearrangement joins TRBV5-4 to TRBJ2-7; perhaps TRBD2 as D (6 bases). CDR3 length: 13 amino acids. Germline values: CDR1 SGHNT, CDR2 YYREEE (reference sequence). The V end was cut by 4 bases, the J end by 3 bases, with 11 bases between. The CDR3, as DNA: TGTGCCAGCAGCACGGGACTTGACTACGAGCAGTACTTC. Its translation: CASSTGLDYEQYF.

The CDR3 coding sequence is TGTGCCAGCAGGACAGCCTACGAGCAGTACTTC. This sequence encodes CASRTAYEQYF. The chain employs TRBV6-5 and TRBJ2-7; TRBD1 might be the D (5 bases). From germline, CDR1 is MNHEY and CDR2 SVGAGI. This CDR3 is built from 11 residues. The V and J ends lost 6 bases and 2 bases respectively, with 5 bases between them.

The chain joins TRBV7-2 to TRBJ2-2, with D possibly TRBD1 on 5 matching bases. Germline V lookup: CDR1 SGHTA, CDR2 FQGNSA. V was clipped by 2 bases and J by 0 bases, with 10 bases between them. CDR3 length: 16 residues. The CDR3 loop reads CASSLIPGSNTGELFF. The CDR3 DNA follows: TGTGCCAGCAGCTTAATCCCAGGGTCGAACACCGGGGAGCTGTTTTTT.

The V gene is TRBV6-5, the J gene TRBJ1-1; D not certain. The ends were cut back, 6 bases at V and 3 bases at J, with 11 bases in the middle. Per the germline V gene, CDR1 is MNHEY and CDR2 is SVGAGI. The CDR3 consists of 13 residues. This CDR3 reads CASRSGWDTEAFF. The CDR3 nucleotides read TGTGCCAGCAGATCCGGGTGGGACACTGAAGCTTTCTTT.

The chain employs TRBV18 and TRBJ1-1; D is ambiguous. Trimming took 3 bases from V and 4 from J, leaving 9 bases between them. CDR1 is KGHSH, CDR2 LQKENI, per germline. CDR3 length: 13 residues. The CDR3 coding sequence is TGTGCCAGCTCACCCTTCGAGGGCACTGAAGCTTTCTTT. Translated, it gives CASSPFEGTEAFF.

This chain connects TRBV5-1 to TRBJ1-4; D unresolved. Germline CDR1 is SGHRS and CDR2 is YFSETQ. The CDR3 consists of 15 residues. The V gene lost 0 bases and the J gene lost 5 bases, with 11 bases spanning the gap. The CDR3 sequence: CASSLAGGGNEKLFF. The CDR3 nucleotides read TGCGCCAGCAGCTTGGCCGGAGGTGGAAATGAAAAACTGTTTTTT.

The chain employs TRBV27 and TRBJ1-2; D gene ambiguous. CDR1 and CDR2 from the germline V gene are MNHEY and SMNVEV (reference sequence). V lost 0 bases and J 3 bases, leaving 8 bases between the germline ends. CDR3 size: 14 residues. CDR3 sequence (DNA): TGTGCCAGCAGTTTATCATCTGGGGACTATGGCTACACCTTC. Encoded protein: CASSLSSGDYGYTF.